This T cell receptor (beta chain) was sequenced for a study of blood T cell repertoires in COVID-19. Germline CDR1 reads SQVTM; CDR2 reads ANQGSEA. The CDR3 consists of 13 residues. Trimming cost V 7 bases and J 2 bases, with 12 bases left between them. Source study methods: Estimated nucleated cell counts came from reference gene primer amplification. The data were produced by immunoSEQ multiplex PCR, yet TCRdb's version contains in-frame clones alone and is incomplete. The V and J calls and clone size are taken from that table; D and trimming were inferred from the DNA. The profile shows about 120,000 clones, over 60% of them singletons.

The chain joins TRBV29-1 to TRBJ1-3; D not certain. The sample consisted of peripheral blood. This clonotype was obtained from a man in his forties or fifties with active or convalescent COVID-19. The CDR3 bases are TGCAGCGCCGTGGTAGTGGCTGGAAACACCATATATTTT. It yields the protein CSAVVVAGNTIYF.